The entry below gives a single TCR beta chain sequence along with its context. This specimen belongs to a study of T cells in women clearing cervical HPV infection. Study in general: Controls gave blood once infection was undetectable; cases at lesion identification. Cases' blood sampling followed lesion detection by median about 150 days (90 to 200). HLA type stays a possible confounder, typing being limited.

Profiled with immunoSEQ multiplex PCR; TCRdb holds only in-frame clones, not every one. The clone table shows about 22,000 clones, with the ten largest holding about 5%. HPV was found by MY09/MY11 PCR and dot-blot genotyping. The sample was blood buffy coat. This sequence was found in a woman between 18 and 70 years old with a cervical HPV16 infection that either progressed to CIN3+ or cleared (not recorded which).

The sequenced CDR3 bases are TGTGCCAGCAGTGAAGTAAGGGGAAATGAAAAA. Translation gives CASSEVRGNEK. The entire CDR3 sequence reads CASSEVRGNEKLFF. The rearrangement uses TRBV2 and TRBJ1-4, with D tentatively TRBD1 (5 bases). The DNA ends 3 residues before the CDR3 does, and the rest of the CDR3 is filled in from the germline J gene. Trimming shortened V by 1 base and J by 5 bases, and 8 bases separated the two germline ends. The CDR3 runs 14 residues. The germline gives CDR1 SNHLY, CDR2 FYNNEI.